Following are 12 T cell receptor beta chains from one sample sequenced in a study of T and B cells in COVID-19 patients. Multiplex PCR with BIOMED2 TRB-A/B primer pools amplified TRB rearrangements. A single record per CDR3 protein comes from TCRdb applying MiXCR to the multiplex PCR reads. The sample carries several thousand distinct CDR3 sequences, about 22% recorded once. Each TRB amplification used roughly 230-550 ng of genomic DNA from blood. Source material: blood. The receptors stem from a human donor who had recovered from COVID-19.

This clonotype was recorded many times. The chain employs TRBV19 and TRBJ1-1, with TRBD1 matching 7 bases. The CDR3 covers 14 residues. The ends lost 7 bases at V and 4 bases at J; junction bases unmatched: 9. Germline V gene data show CDR1 as LNHDA and CDR2 as SQIVND (reference sequence). CDR3 amino acids: CASKSHEGATEAFF. The DNA for the CDR3 is TGTGCCAGTAAATCCCATGAGGGGGCCACTGAAGCTTTCTTT. Drawing the rest from reference TRBV19 and TRBJ1-1, the complete variable domain is DGGITQSPKYLFRKEGQNVTLSCEQNLNHDAMYWYRQDPGQGLRLIYYSQIVNDFQKGDIAEGYSVSREKKESFPLTVTSAQKNPTAFYLCASKSHEGATEAFFGQGTRLTVV.

This clonotype was picked up a small number of times. The chain couples TRBV7-2 to TRBJ2-3; D perhaps matches TRBD2 (5 bases). CDR1 is SGHTA, CDR2 FQGNSA, per germline. The CDR3 is made up of 16 amino acids. Trimming shortened V by 0 bases and J by 1 base, and 11 bases separated the two germline ends. CDR3 coding DNA: TGTGCCAGCAGCTTAGCTGGTTTCGGGGGCACAGATACGCAGTATTTT. Its protein product is CASSLAGFGGTDTQYF.

Sample share makes this clonotype medium-sized. The chain couples TRBV27 to TRBJ2-1; weak D call: TRBD1 (6 bases). Trimming cost V 7 bases and J 12 bases, with 16 bases left between them. Germline loops: CDR1 MNHEY, CDR2 SMNVEV (reference sequence). The CDR3 runs to 12 residues. The CDR3 loop reads CASKTGHGRQFF. The CDR3 DNA is TGTGCCAGCAAAACAGGGCACGGACGGCAGTTCTTC.

This clonotype was seen a single time. The chain links TRBV6-5 to TRBJ2-7; 12 positions match TRBD1. CDR3 length equals 17 residues. V shed 5 bases and J 3 bases; nucleotides not matched to a gene: 11. CDR1 MNHEY and CDR2 SVGAGI come from the germline V gene. CDR3 bases: TGTGCCAGCAGTGCGACCGGGACAGGGGGCAATTTCTACGAGCAGTACTTC. Translating it yields CASSATGTGGNFYEQYF.

By share, this clonotype ranks as medium-sized. This chain joins TRBV12-3 or TRBV12-4 and TRBJ2-5; D ambiguous. The ends were cut back, 3 bases at V and 4 bases at J, with 3 bases in the middle. The CDR3 loop spans 11 amino acids. The CDR3 DNA reads as TGTGCCAGCAGTTTTCGAGAGACCCAGTACTTC. This translates into CASSFRETQYF.

This clonotype was seen more than once but under ten times. The CDR3 spells CSARDRQGAVGYTF. DNA for the CDR3: TGCAGTGCTAGAGATAGACAGGGGGCAGTTGGCTACACCTTC. This chain connects TRBV20-1 to TRBJ1-2; 10 bases agree with TRBD1. The CDR3 loop spans 14 amino acids. Unmatched junction bases numbered 5, after V lost 0 bases and J lost 7 bases. Germline loops: CDR1 DFQATT, CDR2 SNEGSKA (reference sequence).

This clonotype was seen more than once but under ten times. This chain joins TRBV12-3 or TRBV12-4 and TRBJ1-1; D is undetermined. V shed 1 base and J shed 3 bases, with 12 bases lying between them. The CDR3 loop spans 15 amino acids. Here the CDR3 reads CASSLDRVSYTEAFF. The CDR3 nucleotides read TGTGCCAGCAGTTTAGATAGGGTCTCGTACACTGAAGCTTTCTTT.

This clonotype was seen a handful of times. The rearrangement links TRBV7-9 to TRBJ1-6, with no clear D. The germline V gene has CDR1 SEHNR and CDR2 FQNEAQ (reference sequence). The CDR3 has 12 residues. Trimming shortened V by 3 bases and J by 5 bases, and 2 bases separated the two germline ends. The CDR3 DNA reads TGTGCCAGCAGCTTGAATAATTCACCCCTCCACTTT. Its protein product is CASSLNNSPLHF.

This clonotype is labeled medium-sized (0.01 to 0.1%). The V call is TRBV29-1, the J call TRBJ2-7; no firm D call. Germline V gives CDR1 SQVTM, CDR2 ANQGSEA. The CDR3 covers 16 residues. Trimming left V 0 bases short and J 3 bases short, with 18 bases between. CDR3 protein: CSVEESSGPFIYEQYF. DNA of the CDR3: TGCAGCGTTGAAGAGAGCTCCGGGCCCTTCATCTACGAGCAGTACTTC.

The chain combines TRBV7-9 with TRBJ1-1; perhaps TRBD1 as D (6 bases). CDR1 SEHNR and CDR2 FQNEAQ come from the germline V gene (reference sequence). Trimming cost V 3 bases and J 1 base, with 9 bases left between them. This CDR3 spans 14 amino acids. In nucleotides, the CDR3 is TGTGCCAGCAGCTTGGGGACACGGAACACTGAAGCTTTCTTT. Translated, it gives CASSLGTRNTEAFF. Looking up the rest from reference TRBV7-9 and TRBJ1-1 gives the full variable domain: DTGVSQNPRHKITKRGQNVTFRCDPISEHNRLYWYRQTLGQGPEFLTYFQNEAQLEKSRLLSDRFSAERPKGSFSTLEIQRTEQGDSAMYLCASSLGTRNTEAFFGQGTRLTVV.

The gene calls are TRBV20-1 and TRBJ2-5; D ambiguous. CDR3 size: 11 residues. Germline loops: CDR1 DFQATT, CDR2 SNEGSKA (reference sequence). Trimming stripped 0 bases from V and 4 bases from J, with 3 bases between. The CDR3 spells CSARDRETQYF. CDR3 nucleotides: TGCAGTGCTAGAGATAGAGAGACCCAGTACTTC.

V gene TRBV20-1 combines with J gene TRBJ2-1, with 11 bases identical to TRBD1. V shed 4 bases, J shed 8 bases, and the junction held 10 bases outside the gene matches. The CDR3 runs to 15 residues. Germline V gives CDR1 DFQATT, CDR2 SNEGSKA (reference sequence). The chain's CDR3 is CSATRTGGNNYEQFF. The CDR3 DNA reads as TGCAGTGCTACGCGGACAGGGGGCAATAATTATGAGCAGTTCTTC.